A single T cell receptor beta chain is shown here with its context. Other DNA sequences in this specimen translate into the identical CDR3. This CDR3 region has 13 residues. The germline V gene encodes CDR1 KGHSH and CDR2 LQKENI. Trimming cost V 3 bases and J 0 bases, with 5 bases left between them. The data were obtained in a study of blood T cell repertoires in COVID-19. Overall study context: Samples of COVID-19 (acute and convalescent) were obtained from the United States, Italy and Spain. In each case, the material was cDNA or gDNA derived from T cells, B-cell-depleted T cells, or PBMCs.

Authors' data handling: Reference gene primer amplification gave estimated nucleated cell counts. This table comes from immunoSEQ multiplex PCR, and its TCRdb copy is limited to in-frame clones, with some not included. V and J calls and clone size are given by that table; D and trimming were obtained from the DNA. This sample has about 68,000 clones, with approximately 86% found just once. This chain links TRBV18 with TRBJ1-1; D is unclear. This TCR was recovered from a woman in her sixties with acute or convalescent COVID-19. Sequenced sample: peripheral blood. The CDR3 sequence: CASSPGLNTEAFF. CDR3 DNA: TGTGCCAGCTCACCCGGGTTGAACACTGAAGCTTTCTTT.